Sequencing of this T cell receptor (beta chain) was carried out in a study of blood T cell repertoires in COVID-19. TCRdb's table, derived via immunoSEQ multiplex PCR, lists solely in-frame clones and lacks some. The table has under 250,000 clones, around four fifths seen once; the top ten hold under 5%. V gave up 6 bases and J gave up 2 bases, with 17 bases separating them. CDR3 length equals 16 residues. Germline CDR1 is SGHRS and CDR2 is YFSETQ. The gene calls are TRBV5-1 and TRBJ2-2; TRBD2 is a possible D gene (5 bases). The specimen was peripheral blood. This clonotype was obtained from a man between 45 and 60 years old with acute or convalescent COVID-19. CDR3 bases: TGCGCCAGCACCCCAAATCCGAGGGTTAACACCGGGGAGCTGTTTTTT. Protein: CASTPNPRVNTGELFF.